The rows below give T cell receptor beta chains drawn from one sample of a study of blood T cell repertoires in COVID-19. The assay was immunoSEQ multiplex PCR, and TCRdb's table has in-frame clones only and misses some. The table has 150,000 to 200,000 clones, just over 85% seen once. The material sequenced was peripheral blood. The receptors originated from a man aged 45-60 years with active or convalescent COVID-19. Both conserved end residues are part of each CDR3. The size of a clone is reported for some rows only, either as once, few or many, or as a class for expanded clones.

>TRBJ2-7|TRBV11-3|once
CASGADRTYEQYF
>TRBJ2-7|TRBV12-3/TRBV12-4|.
CASSSSYEQYF
>TRBJ2-3|TRBV11-3|.
CASSTGTGFDTQYF
>TRBJ2-3|TRBV19|.
CASSIATSGEATDTQYF
>TRBJ1-4|TRBV19|.
CASTPQGSHEKLFF
>TRBJ2-2|TRBV19|once
CASTIRTGELFF
>TRBJ2-1|TRBV19|.
CATGGDPGNEQFF
>TRBJ2-5|TRBV7-2|.
CASSLVLKETQYF
>TRBJ2-1|TRBV7-8|.
CASSSNSVAAGGQFF
>TRBJ2-2|TRBV18|once
CASSPPRGTNTGELFF
>TRBJ2-5|TRBV12-3/TRBV12-4|.
CASRRDSQETQYF
>TRBJ2-7|TRBV30|many
CAWSVLGQEKEYF
>TRBJ2-5|TRBV11-3|.
CASSLPTGTGHTTQYF
>TRBJ2-7|TRBV24-1|many
CATSGGGYEQYF
>TRBJ2-3|TRBV11-3|.
CASSLDGQLASTDTQYF
>TRBJ2-2|TRBV15|.
CATSREVAPNTGELFF
>TRBJ2-5|TRBV3-1/TRBV3-2|.
CASSQGLAAGGTQYF
>TRBJ2-2|TRBV29-1|few
CSVLTGGYTGELFF